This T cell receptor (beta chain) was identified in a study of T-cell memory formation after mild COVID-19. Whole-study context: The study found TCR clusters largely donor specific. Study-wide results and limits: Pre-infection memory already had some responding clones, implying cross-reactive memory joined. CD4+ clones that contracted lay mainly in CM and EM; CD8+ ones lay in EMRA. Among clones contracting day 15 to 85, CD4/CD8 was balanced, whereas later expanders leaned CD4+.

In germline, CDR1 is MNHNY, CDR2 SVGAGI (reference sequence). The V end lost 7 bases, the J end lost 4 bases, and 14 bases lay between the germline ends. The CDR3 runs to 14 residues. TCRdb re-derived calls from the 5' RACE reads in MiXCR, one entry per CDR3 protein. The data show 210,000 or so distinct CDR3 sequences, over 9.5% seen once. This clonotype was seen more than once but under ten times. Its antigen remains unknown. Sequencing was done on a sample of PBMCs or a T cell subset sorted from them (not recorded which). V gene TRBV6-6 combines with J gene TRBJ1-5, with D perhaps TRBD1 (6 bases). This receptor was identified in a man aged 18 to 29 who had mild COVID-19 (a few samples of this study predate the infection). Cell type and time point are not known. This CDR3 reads CASIGTTKNQPQHF. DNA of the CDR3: TGTGCCAGCATCGGGACAACAAAGAATCAGCCCCAGCATTTT.